The sequence of this T cell receptor (beta chain) was determined in a study of cytomegalovirus exposure and HLA in healthy donors (TCRdb year 2017). Study-wide context: According to an earlier analysis of a few hundred of the donors, roughly 180 million T cells yielded 90 million to 140 million unique TCR beta sequences and more than 250 Gb of sequence data. An early release that covered roughly 600 HLA-typed donors contained 250 to 350 gigabases of sequencing data and approximately 85 million unique TCR sequences. Among the roughly 400 genotyped donors, roughly 80% belonged to the genetic ancestry cluster associated with self-reported Caucasian donors. The study aimed to test whether signatures of past pathogen exposure could be identified by cataloging public T cell receptors. The study profiled the T cell repertoires of more than 500 subjects by immunosequencing and related them to cytomegalovirus serostatus. Besides the first cohort of hundreds of subjects, a separate validation cohort made up of roughly 120 different subjects was used. To predict cytomegalovirus infection status, the study combined high-throughput TCR immunosequencing, statistical association of individual TCRs with disease status, and machine learning. A later analysis re-examined previously published TCR beta repertoires from just over 650 donors and added high-resolution HLA genotyping to investigate patterns of TCR occurrence. The later analysis used no new phenotypic data to find candidate immune exposures, relying instead on TCR beta sequences and their occurrence across donors. An earlier analysis of about 600 of the donors used high-throughput TCR beta sequencing to judge whether each TCR beta V gene segment behaved as functional or pseudogenic. Donor age, sex, ethnicity and CMV serostatus were collected together with the repertoire data. A later genetic analysis used genome-wide SNP genotypes for about three fifths of the 666 donors, treating that subset as a discovery cohort. Every repertoire in the discovery cohort had been generated on one and the same sequencing platform. Class I and class II HLA loci were covered by the typing at four-digit resolution. Typing coverage varied by locus: about 620-630 donors for A, B, C, DRB1 and DQB1; approximately 500 for DQA1; 600 to 610 for DPA1; roughly 470 for DPB1. Several DR-DQ haplotypes were handled as single units for association and clustering because linkage in the cohort was strong. Across around 400 genotyped donors of the cohort, an average of approximately 220,000 unique TCR beta nucleotide sequences per donor were sequenced, and roughly 18% of those sequences were non-productive.

The protocol used for the library was the immunoSEQ multiplex PCR assay. A mixture of 60 forward primers for TCR Vbeta segments and 13 reverse primers for TCR Jbeta segments was used in the multiplex PCR. A multiplex PCR assay on genomic DNA amplified the CDR3 region of rearranged TCR beta genes. On the Illumina HiSeq System, the amplified TCR beta libraries were sequenced as 87-base-pair reads. In the paper's pipeline: In a later analysis, tens of millions of unique TCR beta chains were counted across the approximately 640 repertoires, and approximately 11 million of these chains were shared by at least two donors. To remove PCR and sequencing errors, raw reads were error-corrected and collapsed into unique sequences using a nearest-neighbor algorithm that merged closely related sequences. V, D and J gene segments were assigned by aligning CDR3 sequences to IMGT reference sequences. For a sequence to be retained, at least a six-nucleotide match to both a V gene segment and a J gene segment was required. A rearrangement was called productive if the CDR3 had no stop codons and remained in frame with V and J, and every other rearrangement was called non-productive. Following IMGT convention, CDR3 was defined as the stretch from the second conserved V-encoded cysteine up to the conserved J-encoded phenylalanine. The earlier analysis of 587 of the donors excluded any sequence lacking an unambiguous match to a single V gene segment. In an earlier analysis of 587 of the donors, V segments were called functional above 56.7% productive rearrangements and were called segregating when the between-donor standard deviation exceeded 5%. To diagnose cytomegalovirus status from the catalog of TCR beta chain sequences, a statistical classification framework was built. V and J gene assignment, in a later analysis, came from comparing TCR nucleotide sequences with IMGT/GENE-DB human TR gene sequences. The TCRdist pipeline was used in a later analysis to assign CDR3 sequences and most-parsimonious VDJ recombination scenarios. In a later analysis, every TCR beta chain was defined by the combination of its CDR3 amino acid sequence and its V-gene family, and reads without a unique V-gene family were dropped. A later analysis removed roughly 590 highly shared, low-generation-probability nucleotide sequences to deal with suspected cross-contamination and a sequencing artifact. For each public chain, a later analysis derived a clonal expansion index from normalized ranks of inferred template counts within each repertoire. In a later analysis, generation probabilities were computed using a VDJ recombination model fitted to out-of-frame rearrangements, and the results were checked against IGoR. In a later analysis, hypergeometric tests were used to score TCR-TCR, TCR-HLA and TCR-CMV co-occurrence, with a repertoire-size bias correction applied to TCR pairs. A later analysis estimated false discovery rates by permuting HLA or CMV assignments 20 times. In a later analysis, co-occurring TCRs were grouped with DBSCAN, and TCRdist sequence similarity was added when clustering was performed within HLA-allele-positive subsets. Repertoires with fewer than 30,000 or more than 120,000 public chains were left out of co-occurrence clustering, as were about five repertoires with anomalous nucleotide sharing. This immuneACCESS table, as held by TCRdb, lists in-frame sequences with V and J called but not all clones. Of the missing ones, under half trace to an unresolved V gene in checked studies; the others have no known cause. V, J and clone size reflect that table, while D and trimming were determined from the DNA. The sample table contains 150,000 to 200,000 clones; only one count was recorded for more than 75% of them. 1.5% to 1.9% of the sample rests with the top ten.

A remark on this clone: The specificity of this receptor is unknown. Base qualities are missing; no much larger clone stands one base away.

V sheds 4 bases and J sheds 4 bases, leaving 12 bases between their ends. The CDR3 numbers 14 residues from cysteine through phenylalanine. Only CDR3 DNA is held: 42 bases, read in frame from base 1. CDR1 and CDR2 (SGHKS, YYEKEE) derive from the germline V gene (reference sequence). What the study reported, not specific to this receptor: Some IMGT-functional V segments, including TRBV6-2 and TRBV6-3, could not be distinguished by the 87-base-pair reads and were therefore excluded. The authors suggested that the approach could potentially be extended to other disease states and immunological phenotypes. Cytomegalovirus status was reported to be diagnosed by the classifier with high specificity and sensitivity in both the original and validation cohorts. When HLA alleles, especially DR and DQ, strongly co-occurred, attributing TCR associations to individual alleles was difficult. Because some donors lacked HLA typing at each locus, the association tests relied only on the typed subset. In a later analysis, several top co-occurrence clusters were reported to appear linked to parvovirus B19, influenza, CMV and Epstein-Barr virus. Roughly uniform sequencing depth across donors was assumed in presence/absence analyses, although this assumption may not hold. A group of highly shared sequence variants was considered likely to be a technical artifact of the sequencing pipeline. According to a later analysis, most CMV-associated TCR beta chains appeared to be HLA-restricted, and the HLA associations seemed to be driven largely by CMV exposure. In a later genetic analysis, a missense DCLRE1C variant was associated with V-gene and J-gene trimming of TCR beta chains, and the association was replicated in an independent cohort. A later analysis associated about 17,000 TCR beta sequences with specific HLA alleles at a false discovery rate of 0.05. A later genetic analysis reported fewer N-insertions in productive TCRs among donors in an Asian-associated ancestry cluster than the roughly 640-donor mean. Only TCR beta chains were sequenced in this cohort, and the absence of alpha or paired-chain data limited detectable features. Seventeen rarely observed V segments, including chromosome 9 orphons, were excluded from the earlier analysis of a few hundred of the donors because counts were too low. A further reported finding was that TCR beta sequences accurately predicted the HLA-A and HLA-B alleles for most subjects in the first cohort. In an earlier analysis of 587 of the donors, most TCR beta V segments were observed in productive rearrangements about 87% or about 30% of the time, broadly matching IMGT annotations. In a later analysis, the rate of TCR association differed among HLA loci, with DRB1 alleles having the most associated TCRs and HLA-C alleles having the fewest. The study listed 150 to 200 TCR beta chains as associated with cytomegalovirus. Most TCR sequences were seen in very few donors, while some public TCRs were found in many individuals. In vitro tests confirmed that a few of the cytomegalovirus-associated TCR beta chains recognize cytomegalovirus antigens. In a later analysis, HLA-associated TCR beta chains were found to be more clonally expanded and to have lower generation probabilities than equally common non-associated chains. CMV serostatus was the only immune exposure information available for the cohort. Linkage disequilibrium might explain the correlated functional status among segregating V segments, but an unknown experimental factor could not be excluded.

In total, fewer than 750 healthy bone marrow donors made up the cohort. All cohort members were sampled while nominally healthy, although unrecorded immune exposures were likely present. The donor was CMV seronegative and was included in the group of 352 seronegative cohort members. A peripheral blood sample was provided by each donor, and peripheral blood mononuclear cells were used for TCR beta sequencing. Genomic DNA extraction from the blood cell samples was performed with the Qiagen DNeasy Blood Extraction Kit. Recombination joined TRBV5-5 with TRBJ1-5; there is no confident call for the D gene. The source material was PBMCs. The sequence was collected from a man aged 35-49 years in good health and CMV-seronegative. DNA sequence: TGTGCCAGCAGCGCCCAGACTGGGAATCAGCCCCAGCATTTT. It is translated as CASSAQTGNQPQHF.